The clone carrying this T cell receptor (beta chain) is categorized as medium-sized. Antigen: not known. TRB rearrangements were amplified by multiplex PCR with BIOMED2 TRB-A/B primers. TCRdb passed the multiplex PCR reads through MiXCR, listing each CDR3 protein once. The table includes about 13,000 distinct CDR3 sequences, about 25% detected once. CDR1 is LNHDA and CDR2 is SQIVND in the germline V gene (reference sequence). V was clipped by 5 bases and J by 1 base, with 15 bases between them. The CDR3 sequence is 16 residues long. Blood genomic DNA input for TRB amplification was about 250-550 ng. This specimen belongs to a study of T and B cells in COVID-19 patients. As for the study in general: Median age was about 30 years in the recovered cohort and around 63 years in the active-infection cohort.

Findings and caveats of the study: Symptomatic-phase blood samples from mildly ill patients and early samples from severe cases were scarce. Active COVID-19 showed highly clonal TRB repertoires; recovery showed diversity and richness above healthy donors. No sequencing was yet done of CD4+, regulatory or CD8+ subsets, or of SARS-CoV-2-responsive or tetramer+ sorted cells.

The TCR sequence derives from a human donor who had recovered from COVID-19. The sequenced material came from blood. The chain combines TRBV19 with TRBJ1-5; D unresolved. The CDR3 nucleotides are TGTGCCAGTAGTCCCGGTAACATGTTCAGCAATCAGCCCCAGCATTTT. It codes for CASSPGNMFSNQPQHF.